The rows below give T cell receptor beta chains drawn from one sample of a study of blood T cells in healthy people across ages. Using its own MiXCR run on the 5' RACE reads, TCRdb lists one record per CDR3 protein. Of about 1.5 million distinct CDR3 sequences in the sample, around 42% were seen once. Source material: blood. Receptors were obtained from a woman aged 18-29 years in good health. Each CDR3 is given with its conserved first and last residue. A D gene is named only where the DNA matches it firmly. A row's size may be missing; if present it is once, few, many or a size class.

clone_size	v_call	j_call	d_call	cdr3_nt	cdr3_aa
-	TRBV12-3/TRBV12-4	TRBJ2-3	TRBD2	TGTGCCAGCAGTTTCTCTTCGACTAGCGGGGCGGTATTGGATACGCAGTATTTT	CASSFSSTSGAVLDTQYF
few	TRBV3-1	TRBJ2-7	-	TGTGCCAGCAGCCATTGGGGAGGAGGATCCTACGAGCAGTACTTC	CASSHWGGGSYEQYF
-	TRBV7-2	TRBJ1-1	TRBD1	TGTGCCAGCAGCCTTTGGACAGGATCGAACACTGAAGCTTTCTTT	CASSLWTGSNTEAFF
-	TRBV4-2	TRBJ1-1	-	TGTGCCAGCAGCCAACCGGGGACAATGAACACTGAAGCTTTCTTT	CASSQPGTMNTEAFF
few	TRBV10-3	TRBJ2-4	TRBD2	TGTGCCATCAGTGAGTCGACTAGCGGGGAGAATGAGCAGTACTTC	CAISESTSGENEQYF
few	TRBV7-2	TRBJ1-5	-	TGTGCCAGCAGCTTAGCATTAGAGGGCTATCAGCCCCAGCATTTT	CASSLALEGYQPQHF
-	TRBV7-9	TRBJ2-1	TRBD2	TGTGCCAGCAGCTTTAGGAGCACGGGGGACTACGCTGGGTTCTTC	CASSFRSTGDYAGFF
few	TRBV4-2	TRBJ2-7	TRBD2	TGTGCCAGCAGCCAAGATAAACTAGCGCGGTACTTC	CASSQDKLARYF
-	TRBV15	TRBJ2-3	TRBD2	TGTGCCACCAGCAGAGGACTAGCGGGGCTCACCTCAGATACGCAGTATTTT	CATSRGLAGLTSDTQYF
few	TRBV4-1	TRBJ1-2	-	TGCGCCAGCAGCTCCCAGGACAGCCGCTATGGCTACACCTTC	CASSSQDSRYGYTF
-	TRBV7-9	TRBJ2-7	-	TGTGCCAGCAGCTTAGGATGGGGCCCTCTCGTTCCGGACAGAGGCTCGCAGTACTTC	CASSLGWGPLVPDRGSQYF
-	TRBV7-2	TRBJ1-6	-	TGTGCCAGCAGCTTGGAAGGCGGGGGTCGGGATTCACCCCTCCACTTT	CASSLEGGGRDSPLHF
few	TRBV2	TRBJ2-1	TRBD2	TGTGCCAGCAGCATGGGACTAGCCGTCGGTGAGCAGTTCTTC	CASSMGLAVGEQFF
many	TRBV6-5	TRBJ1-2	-	TGTGCCAGCAGTTACTCGGGATATGGCTACACCTTC	CASSYSGYGYTF
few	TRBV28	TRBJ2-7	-	TGTGCCAGCAGTTTATGGGGATCCCACGAGCAGTACTTC	CASSLWGSHEQYF
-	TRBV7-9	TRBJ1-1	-	TGTGCCAGCAGAATGGGCGGGGGCACTGAAGCTTTCTTT	CASRMGGGTEAFF
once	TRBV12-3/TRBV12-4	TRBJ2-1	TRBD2	TGTGCCAGCAGTATATCCGGGACTAGCACCTACAATGAGCAGTTCTTC	CASSISGTSTYNEQFF
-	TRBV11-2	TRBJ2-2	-	TGTGCCAGCAGCGGTATGTTGGGCACCGGGGAGCTGTTTTTT	CASSGMLGTGELFF
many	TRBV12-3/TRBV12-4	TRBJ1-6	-	TGTGCCAGCAGTTTTGTGAATTCACCCCTCCACTTT	CASSFVNSPLHF
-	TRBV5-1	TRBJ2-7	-	TGCGCCAGCAGCAGAGGAGACAGTCTAACCTACGAGCAGTACTTC	CASSRGDSLTYEQYF
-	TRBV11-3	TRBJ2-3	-	TGTGCCAGCAGCCCCTCGGCGGGGAGCACAGATACGCAGTATTTT	CASSPSAGSTDTQYF
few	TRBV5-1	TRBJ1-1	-	TGCGCCAGCAGCTTGGTTGGAGGGTCGGACACTGAAGCTTTCTTT	CASSLVGGSDTEAFF
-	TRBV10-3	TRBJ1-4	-	TGTGCCACCGCCAGCGCAACTAATGAAAAACTGTTTTTT	CATASATNEKLFF
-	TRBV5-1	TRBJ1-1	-	TGCGCCAGCAGCTTGGAGGGACACCACATGAACACTGAAGCTTTCTTT	CASSLEGHHMNTEAFF
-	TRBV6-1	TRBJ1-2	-	TGTGCCAGCAGTGAGGCAGGGATAAGGAGCTACACCTTC	CASSEAGIRSYTF
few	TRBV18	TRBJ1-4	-	TGTGCCAGCTCAGCCGGGATCCAGGATAATGAAAAACTGTTTTTT	CASSAGIQDNEKLFF
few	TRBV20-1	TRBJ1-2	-	TGCAGTGCTACGAACAGGGAAAGTGGCTACACCTTC	CSATNRESGYTF
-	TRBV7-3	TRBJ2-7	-	TGTGCCAGCAGCAAAACAACTAACAATGAGCAGTACTTC	CASSKTTNNEQYF